The 3 T cell receptor beta chains below come from one sample, sequenced in a study of neurological immune-mediated disorders. One entry per CDR3 protein, called by TCRdb with MiXCR from the 5' RACE reads. This table has tens of thousands of distinct CDR3 sequences, around a tenth appearing once. Sequenced: PBMCs. These TCRs come from a woman aged 40-49 years with HTLV-1-associated myelopathy (HAM/TSP).

Notes on this clonotype: One end of the junction does not line up with germline, which may come from a read error. The CDR3 DNA reads TGTGCCAGCAACCAAGGGACACGGAACACTGAAGCTTTCTTT. It specifies CASNQGTRNTEAFF. The V call is TRBV4-2, the J call TRBJ1-1; D may be TRBD1 (6 bases). This CDR3 comprises 14 residues. Germline CDR1 is LGHNA and CDR2 is YNFKEQ.

There are many counts of this clonotype. The CDR3 coding sequence is TGCGCCAGCAGCTGGTTTGGCACAGATACGCAGTATTTT. It is translated as CASSWFGTDTQYF. This rearrangement joins TRBV4-3 to TRBJ2-3; D remains ambiguous. V was cut by 5 bases and J by 1 base, with 7 bases left in between. CDR1 is LGHNA, CDR2 YSLEER, per germline. This CDR3 comprises 13 residues.

This clonotype came up many times. The rearrangement joins TRBV6-2 or TRBV6-3 to TRBJ2-7, with a possible D match to TRBD1 (6 bases). This CDR3 spans 16 amino acids. In germline, CDR1 is MNHEY, CDR2 SVGEGT. Trimming took 5 bases from V and 3 from J, leaving 20 bases between them. The CDR3 nucleotides read TGTGCCAGCAGTCCCCCCGGGTGGGGGCCAGGCTACGAGCAGTACTTC. The encoded protein is CASSPPGWGPGYEQYF.